Listed below are T cell receptor beta chains from one sample, sequenced in a study of CD8 T cells in ankylosing spondylitis. MiXCR was run by TCRdb on the 5' RACE reads, yielding one entry per CDR3 protein. The sample has around 210,000 distinct CDR3 sequences, around 8% seen once. The sequenced material came from blood, either unsorted or a sorted T cell fraction (not recorded which). Receptors originate from a female donor with ankylosing spondylitis or in good health (not recorded which). Each CDR3 is given with its conserved first and last residue. D genes are given only for firm matches. A row's size may be missing; if present it is once, few, many or a size class.

size: many
V: TRBV27
D: .
J: TRBJ2-2
CDR3: CASSLFATGELFF
DNA: TGTGCCAGCAGTTTATTTGCCACCGGGGAGCTGTTTTTT

size: many
V: TRBV12-3/TRBV12-4
D: .
J: TRBJ1-2
CDR3: CASSVNGVGYGYTF
DNA: TGTGCCAGCAGTGTGAATGGGGTCGGCTATGGCTACACCTTC

size: .
V: TRBV15
D: .
J: TRBJ2-7
CDR3: CATSRDRTSRSHTEQYF
DNA: TGTGCCACCAGCAGAGACCGCACCTCCCGGAGTCACACCGAGCAGTACTTC

size: many
V: TRBV12-3/TRBV12-4
D: TRBD1
J: TRBJ1-2
CDR3: CASSARDRRIPTF
DNA: TGTGCCAGCAGTGCCCGGGACAGGCGAATCCCCACCTTC

size: many
V: TRBV5-1
D: TRBD1
J: TRBJ2-7
CDR3: CASSWDSNSYEQYF
DNA: TGCGCCAGCAGCTGGGACAGCAACTCCTACGAGCAGTACTTC

size: many
V: TRBV29-1
D: .
J: TRBJ1-1
CDR3: CSVEGIPPNTEAFF
DNA: TGCAGCGTTGAAGGGATACCGCCGAACACTGAAGCTTTCTTT

size: many
V: TRBV7-9
D: .
J: TRBJ2-1
CDR3: CASSYTETYNEQFF
DNA: TGTGCCAGCAGCTATACAGAAACGTACAATGAGCAGTTCTTC

size: many
V: TRBV30
D: .
J: TRBJ1-2
CDR3: CAWSVAGSNYGYTF
DNA: TGTGCCTGGAGTGTTGCGGGATCTAACTATGGCTACACCTTC

size: many
V: TRBV4-3
D: .
J: TRBJ2-6
CDR3: CASSQEASPSGANVLTF
DNA: TGCGCCAGCAGCCAAGAGGCCAGTCCCTCTGGGGCCAACGTCCTGACTTTC

size: many
V: TRBV5-1
D: TRBD2
J: TRBJ2-5
CDR3: CASNLAGGETQYF
DNA: TGCGCCAGCAATCTAGCGGGAGGAGAGACCCAGTACTTC

size: many
V: TRBV4-3
D: .
J: TRBJ2-1
CDR3: CASSQDQTGRRHEQFF
DNA: TGCGCCAGCAGCCAAGATCAGACAGGACGTCGGCATGAGCAGTTCTTC